This TCR beta chain was captured by sequencing in a study of spatial heterogeneity in lung cancer. Time point meaning: sample taken at primary tumor resection. Patients with untreated early-stage non-small cell lung cancer, numbering 72, were the donors. The sequenced material consisted of unsorted whole RNA from tumor, nontumor lung or frozen PBMC. In this sample, this clonotype turned up many times. Its antigen is unidentified. CDR1 is SGHDN and CDR2 is FVKESK in the germline V gene. The V and J ends lost 2 bases and 8 bases respectively, with 9 bases between them. The CDR3 contains 12 residues. The study tagged each TCR cDNA molecule with a unique molecular identifier. TCRdb used MiXCR to reprocess the 5' RACE reads, holding one entry per CDR3 protein. This sample carries 9,800 or so distinct CDR3 sequences, about 6.9% of them seen once, and the ten largest clones take 10%. Study-level findings and limits: Tumors with more nonsynonymous mutations had more expanded intratumoral alpha and beta TCRs. Coverage of tumor T cells, an estimated figure, was roughly 6.9% for alpha and 11% to 15% for beta chains.

The sequences come from lung tumor tissue, collected at surgery. This receptor was identified in a male donor with early-stage non-small cell lung cancer. The chain couples TRBV14 to TRBJ1-2; D gene unclear. The CDR3 coding sequence is TGTGCCAGCAGCCAATTAGGGAGCGGCTACACCTTC. It specifies CASSQLGSGYTF. Looking up the rest from reference TRBV14 and TRBJ1-2 gives the full variable domain: EAGVTQFPSHSVIEKGQTVTLRCDPISGHDNLYWYRRVMGKEIKFLLHFVKESKQDESGMPNNRFLAERTGGTYSTLKVQPAELEDSGVYFCASSQLGSGYTFGSGTRLTVV.